These 27 T cell receptor beta chains came from one sample sequenced in a study of response to subunit inactivated influenza vaccine. MiXCR, run by TCRdb on the RT-PCR reads, gives a single entry per CDR3 protein. Of around 200,000 distinct CDR3 sequences in the sample, about 9% were seen once. Sequences were derived from non-naive T cells sorted from PBMCs, sampled on the day of vaccination. All receptors come from a man between 50 and 59 years old who received an inactivated influenza vaccine.

V and J are TRBV9 and TRBJ2-7; 10 bases fit TRBD2. The CDR3 runs to 14 residues. The ends lost 4 bases at V and 3 bases at J; junction bases unmatched: 4. Germline CDR1 and CDR2: SGDLS and YYNGEE. CDR3 protein: CASSTSGDYYEQYF. CDR3 DNA: TGTGCCAGCAGCACTAGCGGGGACTACTACGAGCAGTACTTC.

The chain is built from TRBV4-3 and TRBJ2-7; 11 bases agree with TRBD1. V lost 4 bases and J lost 6; bases outside the gene matches: 5. The CDR3 totals 14 residues. Germline V gene lookup returns CDR1 LGHNA and CDR2 YSLEER. The CDR3 loop reads CASSPDRGPVEQYF. The CDR3 nucleotides are TGCGCCAGCAGCCCGGACAGGGGGCCGGTCGAGCAGTACTTC.

Only a few counts were recorded for this clonotype. V is TRBV7-9 and J is TRBJ2-7; a weak D match, TRBD2 (6 bases). Trimming removed 2 bases at V and 1 base at J, with 9 bases between. CDR1 is SEHNR and CDR2 is FQNEAQ in the germline V gene (reference sequence). The length of the CDR3 is 14 residues. In nucleotides, the CDR3 is TGTGCCAGCAGCTTAAGTCGGGGGTCCTACGAGCAGTACTTC. As protein: CASSLSRGSYEQYF.

In its sample, this clonotype was seen a few times. The chain is built from TRBV20-1 and TRBJ2-4; TRBD1 agrees at 9 bases. The CDR3 spans 15 residues. Germline assignment: CDR1 DFQATT and CDR2 SNEGSKA (reference sequence). With 6 bases clipped from V and 0 bases from J, the junction kept 6 bases outside the gene matches. CDR3 nucleotide sequence: TGCAGTGCCCGGACAGGGGACCTAGCCAAAAACATTCAGTACTTC. This gives the protein CSARTGDLAKNIQYF.

V gene TRBV7-2 combines with J gene TRBJ2-5; D not certain. This CDR3 contains 15 residues. V lost 1 base to trimming and J lost 5 bases, with 14 bases between them. CDR1 and CDR2 (germline): SGHTA, FQGNSA. This CDR3 reads CASSLDINALETQYF. CDR3 sequence (DNA): TGTGCCAGCAGCTTAGACATAAATGCGTTGGAGACCCAGTACTTC.

The chain links TRBV28 to TRBJ2-7, with a weak D call TRBD1 (5 bases). Trimming removed 6 bases at V and 9 bases at J, with 24 bases between. Germline V lookup: CDR1 MDHEN, CDR2 SYDVKM. This CDR3 has 15 amino acids. In DNA form, the CDR3 reads TGTGCCAGCAGCTCCCCTGTGATGCCAGGGTCGGGGCAGTACTTC. This codes for CASSSPVMPGSGQYF.

The genes are TRBV20-1 and TRBJ2-5; TRBD1 matches at 11 bases. J was trimmed by 2 bases and V by 8 bases; bases with no gene match: 10. The length of the CDR3 is 15 residues. Germline CDR1 is DFQATT and CDR2 is SNEGSKA (reference sequence). Here the CDR3 DNA reads TGCAGTCCTAATACGGGGACAGGGGGGCAAGAGACCCAGTACTTC. Its translation: CSPNTGTGGQETQYF.

This clonotype was seen repeatedly, ten times or more. The rearrangement joins TRBV20-1 to TRBJ2-2, with D possibly matching TRBD2 (6 bases). The germline gives CDR1 DFQATT, CDR2 SNEGSKA (reference sequence). This CDR3 is built from 15 residues. Trimming took 5 bases from V and 4 from J, leaving 17 bases between them. The CDR3 sequence: CSAGDRMGGTGELFF. DNA of the CDR3: TGCAGTGCTGGGGACCGCATGGGAGGCACCGGGGAGCTGTTTTTT.

The genes are TRBV7-9 and TRBJ2-1; 11 bases match TRBD2. The CDR3 spans 15 residues. Trimming cost V 5 bases and J 8 bases; bases outside gene matches: 8. The V gene's germline CDR1 is SEHNR and CDR2 FQNEAQ (reference sequence). DNA for the CDR3: TGTGCCAGCAGCCTTAGCGGGAGGGCGTGGGATGAGCAGTTCTTC. This gives the protein CASSLSGRAWDEQFF.

The V and J genes are TRBV12-3 or TRBV12-4 and TRBJ2-1; no reliable D call. The V gene lost 5 bases and the J gene lost 10 bases, with 15 bases spanning the gap. The CDR3 totals 13 residues. CDR3 sequence reads: CASSRPDINEQFF. The CDR3 bases are TGTGCCAGCAGTCGCCCCGACATTAACGAGCAGTTCTTC.

This clonotype is deemed medium-sized. The chain couples TRBV14 to TRBJ2-1; TRBD2 aligns across 14 bases. The CDR3 runs 19 residues. Trimming at V came to 4 bases and at J to 0 bases, leaving 8 bases not matched to a gene. The germline CDR1 and CDR2 sequences are SGHDN and FVKESK. The CDR3 DNA follows: TGTGCCAGCAGCCGATGGACTAGCGGGAGGTTAAGCTCCTACAATGAGCAGTTCTTC. It yields the protein CASSRWTSGRLSSYNEQFF.

This clonotype was seen a few times. The chain recombines TRBV12-3 or TRBV12-4 with TRBJ2-4; tentative D call: TRBD1 (6 bases). V was shortened by 6 bases and J by 7 bases, with 13 bases between the two germline ends. The CDR3 consists of 13 residues. The CDR3 DNA reads TGTGCCAGCAGGGCTTCTGACAGGAACATTCAGTACTTC. Encoded protein: CASRASDRNIQYF.

The sample holds many counts of this clonotype. This rearrangement joins TRBV20-1 to TRBJ1-2; D remains unclear. CDR1 is DFQATT, CDR2 SNEGSKA, per germline (reference sequence). CDR3 length: 13 residues. Trimming removed 6 bases at V and 0 bases at J, with 11 bases between. CDR3: CSAFRRSNYGYTF. In DNA, the CDR3 is TGCAGTGCCTTCAGGAGATCTAACTATGGCTACACCTTC.

This clonotype came up a few times. This chain joins TRBV24-1 and TRBJ2-7, with D tentatively TRBD2 (5 bases). This CDR3 has 14 amino acids. V lost 3 bases and J 3 bases, leaving 11 bases between the germline ends. The germline CDR1 and CDR2 sequences are KGHDR and SFDVKD. As DNA, the CDR3 is TGTGCCACCAGTGATCCGGGGTATAGCTACGAGCAGTACTTC. Amino acids: CATSDPGYSYEQYF.

The chain links TRBV20-1 to TRBJ1-4, with TRBD1 matching over 7 bases. In germline, CDR1 is DFQATT, CDR2 SNEGSKA (reference sequence). This CDR3 has 13 amino acids. V shed 6 bases, J shed 4 bases, and the junction held 5 bases outside the gene matches. CDR3 nucleotide sequence: TGCAGTGCGGGGACAGCTAGTAATGAAAAACTGTTTTTT. Amino acids: CSAGTASNEKLFF.

This clonotype has just a few counts. The gene calls are TRBV12-3 or TRBV12-4 and TRBJ2-7, with TRBD1 identical over 9 bases. This CDR3 comprises 13 residues. V lost 6 bases and J lost 7; bases outside the gene matches: 7. Written as DNA, the CDR3 is TGTGCCAGCAGAGTACAGGGGGCCACGGAGCAGTACTTC. It yields the protein CASRVQGATEQYF.

This clonotype was counted at least ten times. At one of its ends the junction is not consistent with the germline gene, which may arise from a read error. This CDR3 reads CASSTGENPEAFF. The CDR3 DNA reads TGTGCCAGCTCGACAGGGGAGAACCCTGAAGCTTTCTTT. The chain recombines TRBV3-1 with TRBJ1-1, with 8 bases aligning to TRBD1. The CDR3 runs to 13 residues. Germline lookup yields CDR1 LGHDT and CDR2 YNNKEL (reference sequence).

This clonotype was found a few times. The V and J genes are TRBV20-1 and TRBJ2-7, with D possibly matching TRBD1 (5 bases). Germline-derived CDR1 and CDR2 are DFQATT and SNEGSKA (reference sequence). Trimming cost V 1 base and J 7 bases, with 23 bases left between them. CDR3 length equals 16 residues. The DNA for the CDR3 is TGCAGTGCTAGAGGACTCCAAAACCGGCCAGGGTCTGAGCAGTACTTC. It translates to CSARGLQNRPGSEQYF.

The chain links TRBV7-2 to TRBJ2-2, with D perhaps TRBD1 (6 bases). CDR3 length: 14 residues. Germline values: CDR1 SGHTA, CDR2 FQGNSA. V was trimmed by 10 bases and J by 13 bases, leaving 25 bases between them. CDR3 in DNA: TGTGCCATCAGGCAGGGGCCGGTCAGCTGGGTGCTGTTTTTT. It translates to CAIRQGPVSWVLFF.

The chain joins TRBV14 to TRBJ2-5; possibly TRBD1 for D (6 bases). This CDR3 has 13 residues. Per the germline V gene, CDR1 is SGHDN and CDR2 is FVKESK. Trimming took 5 bases from V and 5 from J, leaving 12 bases between them. CDR3 sequence (DNA): TGTGCCAGCAGCGGGGGCCCTCGTGAGACCCAGTACTTC. Translating gives CASSGGPRETQYF.

This clonotype was counted at least ten times. The chain joins TRBV12-3 or TRBV12-4 to TRBJ1-3; no clear D gene. The germline V and J ends were trimmed by 5 bases and 3 bases, with 11 bases remaining between them. This CDR3 contains 14 residues. CDR3 amino acids: CASSQTKFGNTIYF. The CDR3 DNA follows: TGTGCCAGCAGTCAAACCAAATTTGGAAACACCATATATTTT.

This clonotype was detected only a few times. CDR3 nucleotides: TGTGCCAGCAACAGAATGGGACAGGGGGCTCCCAATGAGCAGTTCTTC. As protein: CASNRMGQGAPNEQFF. The rearrangement links TRBV6-1 to TRBJ2-1, with 12 bases that match TRBD1. The V and J ends lost 7 bases and 6 bases, in that order; junction bases with no gene match: 10. The CDR3 covers 16 residues. Germline loops: CDR1 MNHNS, CDR2 SASEGT.

This chain joins TRBV20-1 and TRBJ1-3; possible D gene TRBD1, 5 bases. The CDR3 is made up of 13 amino acids. The germline V and J ends were trimmed by 2 bases and 4 bases, with 9 bases remaining between them. Germline lookup yields CDR1 DFQATT and CDR2 SNEGSKA (reference sequence). The CDR3 loop is CSARQGRGNTIYF. For the CDR3, the DNA is TGCAGTGCTAGACAGGGACGGGGAAACACCATATATTTT.

CDR3: CASRKLVEGEKLFF. The DNA for the CDR3 is TGCGCCAGCAGGAAACTGGTGGAGGGGGAAAAACTGTTTTTT. J is TRBJ1-4 and V is TRBV4-3; D may be TRBD1 (5 bases). V lost 6 bases and J 8 bases, leaving 16 bases between the germline ends. The CDR3 is 14 amino acids. Germline CDR1 reads LGHNA; CDR2 reads YSLEER.

This clonotype was counted only a few times. The rearrangement uses TRBV5-1 and TRBJ1-6; D remains ambiguous. Trimming took off 1 base at V and 7 bases at J, with 18 bases between the two ends. Germline loops: CDR1 SGHRS, CDR2 YFSETQ. The CDR3 extends over 17 amino acids. CDR3 loop: CASSLNFAEQLNSPLHF. For the CDR3, the DNA is TGCGCCAGCAGCTTGAATTTTGCGGAACAGCTAAATTCACCCCTCCACTTT.

The genes are TRBV11-2 and TRBJ2-1, with TRBD2 matching 8 bases. Germline loops: CDR1 SGHAT, CDR2 FQNNGV. V shed 5 bases, J shed 7 bases, and the junction held 10 bases outside the gene matches. CDR3 length: 15 amino acids. Here the CDR3 reads CASSPGTSNWNEQFF. The CDR3 nucleotides are TGTGCCAGCAGCCCCGGGACTAGTAACTGGAATGAGCAGTTCTTC.

This clonotype was observed once. The chain combines TRBV7-2 with TRBJ2-5; a possible D gene is TRBD2 (6 bases). Germline CDR1 reads SGHTA; CDR2 reads FQGNSA. V lost 2 bases and J 2 bases, leaving 9 bases between the germline ends. The CDR3 extends over 14 amino acids. The CDR3 DNA follows: TGTGCCAGCAGCTTAAGCGGGCATCAAGAGACCCAGTACTTC. Translating it yields CASSLSGHQETQYF.